The 32 T cell receptor beta chains listed next were all sequenced from one sample in a study of long-term antiretroviral therapy in people with HIV. An immunoSEQ assay, version v3.0, was performed at survey level. Sequenced by immunoSEQ multiplex PCR; TCRdb stores in-frame clones only, minus some. The profile shows around 22,000 clones, 80% to 90% of them singletons. The sample was unsorted PBMCs, taken 1.8 years before starting antiretroviral therapy. Source of these receptors: a woman aged 30 to 39 with HIV.

The chain has TRBV27 and TRBJ1-5; TRBD1 matches 7 bases. V shed 4 bases, J shed 6 bases, and the junction held 6 bases outside the gene matches. The CDR3 contains 14 residues. Germline-derived CDR1 and CDR2 are MNHEY and SMNVEV (reference sequence). The CDR3 sequence: CASSSSGGGQPQHF. Written as DNA, the CDR3 is TGTGCCAGCAGTTCCTCAGGGGGAGGTCAGCCCCAGCATTTT.

The chain carries TRBV5-6 and TRBJ2-1; weak D call: TRBD1 (5 bases). The CDR3 runs 13 residues. V lost 1 base, J lost 9 bases, and 11 bases lay in between. Per germline, CDR1 SGHDT and CDR2 YYEEEE. The CDR3 DNA reads as TGTGCCAGCAGCTTGTCAGGGATGGGTGAGCAGTTCTTC. Translation gives CASSLSGMGEQFF.

This clone was recorded once. This chain connects TRBV25-1 to TRBJ2-3; 14 bases agree with TRBD2. Germline lookup yields CDR1 MGHDK and CDR2 SYGVNS. The CDR3 runs to 18 residues. After removal of 0 bases from V and 3 bases from J, the junction contained 5 bases not matched to a gene. CDR3 loop: CASSEYETSGGATDTQYF. The CDR3 bases are TGTGCCAGCAGTGAATATGAGACTAGCGGGGGGGCGACAGATACGCAGTATTTT.

The CDR3 protein is CASSVGAGVGYEQYV. CDR3 bases: TGTGCCAGCAGCGTAGGTGCGGGCGTAGGATACGAGCAGTACGTC. The chain is built from TRBV9 and TRBJ2-7; D possibly corresponds to TRBD2 (5 bases). The CDR3 spans 15 residues. Germline CDR1 SGDLS, CDR2 YYNGEE. Trimming took 0 bases from V and 4 from J, leaving 14 bases between them.

The rearrangement uses TRBV15 and TRBJ2-5, with D uncertain. CDR1 and CDR2 from the germline V gene are LNHNV and YYDKDF (reference sequence). The CDR3 extends over 14 amino acids. Trimming removed 1 base at V and 0 bases at J, with 6 bases between. CDR3 DNA: TGTGCCACCAGCAGAGTATCCGACCAAGAGACCCAGTACTTC. The encoded protein is CATSRVSDQETQYF.

The chain carries TRBV10-1 and TRBJ1-1; 7 nucleotides align to TRBD1. V shed 6 bases and J 7 bases; nucleotides not matched to a gene: 8. This CDR3 contains 13 residues. Germline V gene data show CDR1 as WNHNN and CDR2 as SYGVQD (reference sequence). The DNA of the CDR3 is TGCGCCAGCAGCCAAGGGACAGTCCGTGAAGCTTTCTTT. It specifies CASSQGTVREAFF.

In DNA, the CDR3 is TGTGCCAGCTCACGGAGAGGTTACTACGAGCAGTACTTC. It translates to CASSRRGYYEQYF. The gene calls are TRBV18 and TRBJ2-7; D uncertain. Trimming took off 4 bases at V and 3 bases at J, with 10 bases between the two ends. There are 13 residues in the CDR3. Germline assignment: CDR1 KGHSH and CDR2 LQKENI.

The rearrangement joins TRBV10-3 to TRBJ1-2, with D perhaps matching TRBD1 (5 bases). Germline V CDR1 and CDR2: ENHRY, SYGVKD. V gave up 6 bases and J gave up 2 bases, with 13 bases separating them. CDR3 length equals 14 residues. CDR3 DNA: TGTGCCATCAGATGGGACGCGAGGAACTATGGCTACACCTTC. It encodes CAIRWDARNYGYTF.

The chain carries TRBV2 and TRBJ2-1; D is undetermined. The CDR3 sequence is 12 residues long. The V end lost 1 base, the J end lost 7 bases, and 5 bases lay between the germline ends. Germline assignment: CDR1 SNHLY and CDR2 FYNNEI. CDR3 DNA sequence: TGTGCCAGCAGTGAAGTCGGGAATGAGCAGTTCTTC. This translates into CASSEVGNEQFF.

The sample holds one count of this clone. The V and J genes are TRBV7-2 and TRBJ2-2; D is uncertain. Per the germline V gene, CDR1 is SGHTA and CDR2 is FQGNSA. This CDR3 is 14 amino acids long. Trimming removed 0 bases from V and 4 bases from J, with 6 bases in between. The CDR3 sequence: CASSLAQFTGELFF. CDR3 DNA sequence: TGTGCCAGCAGCTTAGCCCAGTTCACCGGGGAGCTGTTTTTT.

The rearrangement joins TRBV7-9 to TRBJ1-1, with 11 positions matching TRBD1. The CDR3 runs 16 residues. V lost 5 bases and J lost 4; bases outside the gene matches: 9. Germline values: CDR1 SEHNR, CDR2 FQNEAQ (reference sequence). CDR3 sequence (DNA): TGTGCCAGCAGCCCCTACTCCGGGACAGGGGGCACTGAAGCTTTCTTT. It translates to CASSPYSGTGGTEAFF.

In its sample, this clone was seen once. CDR3 bases: TGCAGCGTTCTTGCAAACTATGGCTACACCTTC. This gives the protein CSVLANYGYTF. The chain has TRBV29-1 and TRBJ1-2; D not certain. The CDR3 spans 11 residues. The V and J ends lost 5 bases and 2 bases respectively, with 6 bases between them. CDR1 and CDR2 (germline): SQVTM, ANQGSEA.

The chain joins TRBV19 to TRBJ1-6; D gene uncertain. Trimming stripped 5 bases from V and 7 bases from J, with 12 bases between. Germline V gene lookup returns CDR1 LNHDA and CDR2 SQIVND (reference sequence). The CDR3 has 14 residues. The CDR3 coding sequence is TGTGCCAGTAGTTCCGGGTCGAAAAATTCACCCCTCCACTTT. It codes for CASSSGSKNSPLHF.

The rearrangement links TRBV6-1 to TRBJ2-7; 8 nucleotides agree with TRBD1. The V gene end was trimmed by 1 base and the J gene end by 4 bases; junction bases not matched to a gene: 6. The CDR3 is 15 amino acids. The germline CDR1 and CDR2 sequences are MNHNS and SASEGT. The CDR3 reads CASSEGSGGPYEQYF. Here the CDR3 DNA reads TGTGCCAGCAGTGAAGGGTCAGGGGGCCCTTACGAGCAGTACTTC.

The rearrangement links TRBV18 to TRBJ2-5, with unresolved D. The V gene's germline CDR1 is KGHSH and CDR2 LQKENI. The CDR3 contains 12 residues. Trimming stripped 3 bases from V and 2 bases from J, with 4 bases between. CDR3 nucleotide sequence: TGTGCCAGCTCACCTCAACAAGAGACCCAGTACTTC. Encoded protein: CASSPQQETQYF. The full variable domain, in which reference TRBV18 and TRBJ2-5 provide the parts outside the CDR3, is NAGVMQNPRHLVRRRGQEARLRCSPMKGHSHVYWYRQLPEEGLKFMVYLQKENIIDESGMPKERFSAEFPKEGPSILRIQQVVRGDSAAYFCASSPQQETQYFGPGTRLLVL.

This chain links TRBV19 with TRBJ1-1; 7 bases agree with TRBD1. The V and J ends lost 7 bases and 6 bases, in that order; junction bases with no gene match: 14. This CDR3 is built from 15 residues. CDR1 LNHDA and CDR2 SQIVND come from the germline V gene (reference sequence). The CDR3 region has the DNA TGTGCCAGTATCATAACGACAGGGCTAGGAGCTGAAGCTTTCTTT. Encoded protein: CASIITTGLGAEAFF.

The chain combines TRBV7-8 with TRBJ2-3; the D is unclear. The CDR3 runs 14 residues. The germline V gene has CDR1 SGHVS and CDR2 FQNEAQ. V gave up 4 bases and J gave up 0 bases, with 8 bases separating them. The CDR3 DNA follows: TGTGCCAGCAGCTCTGGACCGAGCACAGATACGCAGTATTTT. This sequence encodes CASSSGPSTDTQYF.

The chain carries TRBV4-1 and TRBJ2-7; 9 positions match TRBD1. This CDR3 contains 15 residues. The germline gives CDR1 MGHRA, CDR2 YSYEKL. V trimming: 5 bases; J trimming: 5 bases; junction bases outside the gene matches: 10. CDR3 nucleotides: TGCGCCAGCAGCGAAACCGGGACAGGGTCCCACGAGCAGTACTTC. Protein sequence: CASSETGTGSHEQYF.

V usage is TRBV5-3 and J usage is TRBJ2-3; no firm D call. TRBV5-3 is given ORF status, its function remaining uncertain. Trimming shortened V by 3 bases and J by 1 base, and 15 bases separated the two germline ends. This CDR3 region has 16 residues. CDR3 protein: CARSCITLPRTDTQYF. CDR3 nucleotide sequence: TGTGCCAGAAGCTGCATAACGCTACCTCGCACAGATACGCAGTATTTT.

J is TRBJ1-2 and V is TRBV2; no firm D call. Germline V gene sequence: CDR1 SNHLY, CDR2 FYNNEI. The CDR3 contains 15 residues. Trimming stripped 4 bases from V and 6 bases from J, with 18 bases between. CDR3 loop: CASSVVQVRKDGYTF. The DNA for the CDR3 is TGTGCCAGCAGTGTTGTGCAGGTTAGGAAGGATGGCTACACCTTC.

The chain has TRBV6-1 and TRBJ1-6; a possible D gene is TRBD1 (5 bases). CDR1 is MNHNS, CDR2 SASEGT, per germline. This CDR3 is built from 16 residues. Trimming removed 4 bases at V and 10 bases at J, with 20 bases between. CDR3 coding DNA: TGTGCCAGCAGTGCTGAATCGGGGGGTGGTAGGTCACCCCTCCACTTT. Translating gives CASSAESGGGRSPLHF.

The chain employs TRBV15 and TRBJ1-1; D call uncertain. This CDR3 has 14 amino acids. Germline CDR1 and CDR2: LNHNV and YYDKDF (reference sequence). The ends were cut back, 1 base at V and 6 bases at J, with 12 bases in the middle. The CDR3 sequence is CATSRGQSSSEAFF. For the CDR3, the DNA is TGTGCCACCAGCAGAGGACAAAGTTCATCTGAAGCTTTCTTT.

V usage is TRBV11-1 and J usage is TRBJ2-1; either TRBD1 or TRBD2 may fit D (6 bases each). The V gene lost 3 bases and the J gene lost 4 bases, with 13 bases spanning the gap. Per the germline V gene, CDR1 is SGHAT and CDR2 is FQDESV (reference sequence). CDR3 length equals 15 residues. The CDR3 DNA sequence: TGTGCCAGCAGCTTGAGGGGGGACACTTACAATGAGCAGTTCTTC. Its translation: CASSLRGDTYNEQFF.

The gene calls are TRBV6-6 and TRBJ1-1; possibly TRBD1 for D (5 bases). Trimming removed 6 bases from V and 1 base from J, with 12 bases in between. Germline V gives CDR1 MNHNY, CDR2 SVGAGI (reference sequence). This CDR3 is built from 14 residues. CDR3 region: CASSPGGGNTEAFF. DNA for the CDR3: TGTGCCAGCAGCCCCGGTGGGGGGAACACTGAAGCTTTCTTT.

This CDR3 reads CASSSSWTGLPNYGYTF. CDR3 DNA sequence: TGTGCCAGCAGTTCTTCCTGGACAGGGCTGCCGAACTATGGCTACACCTTC. The gene calls are TRBV27 and TRBJ1-2; 8 nucleotides match TRBD1. V gave up 4 bases and J gave up 2 bases; unmatched junction bases: 12. Germline lookup yields CDR1 MNHEY and CDR2 SMNVEV (reference sequence). This CDR3 region has 17 residues.

This rearrangement joins TRBV19 to TRBJ2-5; D may be TRBD1 (6 bases). There are 15 residues in the CDR3. V was clipped by 6 bases and J by 4 bases, with 18 bases between them. CDR1 is LNHDA and CDR2 is SQIVND in the germline V gene (reference sequence). CDR3 bases: TGTGCCAGTAGCGGGTCAATGGGACATGGAGAGACCCAGTACTTC. It specifies CASSGSMGHGETQYF. The full variable domain, in which reference TRBV19 and TRBJ2-5 provide the parts outside the CDR3, is DGGITQSPKYLFRKEGQNVTLSCEQNLNHDAMYWYRQDPGQGLRLIYYSQIVNDFQKGDIAEGYSVSREKKESFPLTVTSAQKNPTAFYLCASSGSMGHGETQYFGPGTRLLVL.

The chain couples TRBV29-1 to TRBJ2-3; 9 positions agree with TRBD1. In germline, CDR1 is SQVTM, CDR2 ANQGSEA. V shed 8 bases and J 3 bases; nucleotides not matched to a gene: 9. The CDR3 length is 14 residues. The CDR3 sequence: CSLDPTGGTDTQYF. CDR3 nucleotides: TGCAGCCTAGATCCGACAGGGGGGACAGATACGCAGTATTTT.

The CDR3 loop reads CASSEVKNGYTF. Written as DNA, the CDR3 is TGTGCCAGCAGTGAAGTTAAAAATGGCTACACCTTC. V usage is TRBV6-1 and J usage is TRBJ1-2; D gene ambiguous. CDR1 MNHNS and CDR2 SASEGT come from the germline V gene. Trimming cost V 1 base and J 6 bases, with 6 bases left between them. The CDR3 covers 12 residues.

This chain connects TRBV19 to TRBJ2-3, with D possibly being TRBD1 or TRBD2 (5 bases each). CDR1 and CDR2 (germline): LNHDA, SQIVND (reference sequence). The germline V and J ends were trimmed by 7 bases and 9 bases, with 11 bases remaining between them. This CDR3 region has 11 residues. CDR3 residues: CASTKGTTQYF. As DNA, the CDR3 is TGTGCCAGTACTAAGGGGACCACGCAGTATTTT.

The chain recombines TRBV7-3 with TRBJ2-2; 7 positions match TRBD1. Looked up from germline, CDR1 is SGHTA and CDR2 is FQGTGA. The ends lost 4 bases at V and 0 bases at J; junction bases unmatched: 5. The CDR3 runs to 16 residues. The CDR3 region has the DNA TGTGCCAGCAGCTCCTTAACAGGGGCGAACACCGGGGAGCTGTTTTTT. Translated, it gives CASSSLTGANTGELFF.

This clone was recorded once. V usage is TRBV30 and J usage is TRBJ1-5, with a tentative D call TRBD1 (5 bases). With 8 bases removed from V and 4 bases from J, the gap between germline ends came to 15 bases. Per the germline V gene, CDR1 is GTSNPN and CDR2 is SVGIG (reference sequence). This CDR3 spans 13 amino acids. CDR3 sequence (DNA): TGTGCCGGGGGAAGAGGAGGAAATCAGCCCCAGCATTTT. This codes for CAGGRGGNQPQHF.

This rearrangement joins TRBV6-1 to TRBJ2-7; D unclear. The length of the CDR3 is 12 residues. Germline V CDR1 and CDR2: MNHNS, SASEGT. Trimming stripped 4 bases from V and 2 bases from J, with 6 bases between. CDR3 sequence: CASSGRTYEQYF. CDR3 nucleotides: TGTGCCAGCAGTGGACGGACCTACGAGCAGTACTTC.